This TCR beta chain was observed in a study of OX40 agonist ivuxolimab in advanced cancers. Study-level information: Hepatocellular carcinoma, melanoma, renal cell or head and neck cancer affected the dose-escalation patients.

Trimming left V 5 bases short and J 7 bases short, with 9 bases between. Germline lookup yields CDR1 SGHAT and CDR2 FQNNGV. The CDR3 extends over 12 amino acids. The repertoire was sequenced with immunoSEQ multiplex PCR; TCRdb's copy has only in-frame clones and lacks some. The data contain about 82,000 clones, 85% to 90% of them singletons. The TCR originated in an adult with an advanced solid tumor such as melanoma, head and neck, liver or kidney cancer. The J gene is TRBJ2-1, the V gene TRBV11-2; no clear D gene. The starting material was CD4+ or CD8+ T cells sorted from blood, obtained in a trial of the OX40 agonist ivuxolimab. For the CDR3, the DNA is TGTGCCAGCAGCCCGTTCCAAAATGAGCAGTTCTTC. It encodes CASSPFQNEQFF.